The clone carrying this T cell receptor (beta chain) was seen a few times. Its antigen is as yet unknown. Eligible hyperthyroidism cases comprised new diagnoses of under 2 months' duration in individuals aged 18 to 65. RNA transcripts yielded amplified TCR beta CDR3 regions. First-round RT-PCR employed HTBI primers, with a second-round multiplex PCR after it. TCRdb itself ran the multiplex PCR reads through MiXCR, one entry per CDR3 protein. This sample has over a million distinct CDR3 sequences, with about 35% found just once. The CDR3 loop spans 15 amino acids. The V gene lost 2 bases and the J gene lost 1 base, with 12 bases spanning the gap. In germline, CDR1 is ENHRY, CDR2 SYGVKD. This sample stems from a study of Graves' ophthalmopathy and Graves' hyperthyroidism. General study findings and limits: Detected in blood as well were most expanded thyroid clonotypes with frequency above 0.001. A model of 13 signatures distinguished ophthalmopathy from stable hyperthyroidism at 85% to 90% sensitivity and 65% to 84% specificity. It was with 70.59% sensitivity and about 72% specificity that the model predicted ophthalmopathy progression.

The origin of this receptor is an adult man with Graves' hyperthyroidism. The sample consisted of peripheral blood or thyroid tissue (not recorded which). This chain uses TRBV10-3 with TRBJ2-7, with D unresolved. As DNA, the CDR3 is TGTGCCATCAGTGAGGTGGCAGGTATTTCCTACGAGCAGTACTTC. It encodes CAISEVAGISYEQYF.